This paragraph reports one T cell receptor (beta chain). Its antigen remains unidentified. With the read ending 3 residues before the CDR3 end, the germline J gene is used to fill in that end. Prevalent HPV16 infections were excluded; only incident single HPV16 infections included. This sample stems from a study of T cells in women clearing cervical HPV infection. Across the whole study: With HLA typing for only a few women, HLA confounding remains possible.

Method: immunoSEQ multiplex PCR; TCRdb's copy keeps in-frame clones and lacks some. With about 35,000 clones in the sample, the ten largest clones hold 1.6%. Study observations and caveats: Unknown T-cell numbers per sample may underlie the richness differences. TRBV6-7 abundance was lower in cases than controls (around 0.1% versus 0.15%).

J lost 8 bases, V lost 3 bases, and 13 bases had no gene match. Germline CDR1 and CDR2: MRHNA and SNTAGT. This CDR3 has 16 amino acids. The sequencing sample was made of blood buffy coat. The TCR comes from a woman aged 18 to 75 with a cervical HPV16 infection that either progressed to CIN3+ or cleared (not recorded which). The chain employs TRBV6-4 and TRBJ2-1; 7 bases fit TRBD2. The covered CDR3 bases are TGTGCCAGCAGTGATCGAGGGACTACCAGACCATATGAG. Its translation is CASSDRGTTRPYE. The whole CDR3 sequence is CASSDRGTTRPYEQFF.